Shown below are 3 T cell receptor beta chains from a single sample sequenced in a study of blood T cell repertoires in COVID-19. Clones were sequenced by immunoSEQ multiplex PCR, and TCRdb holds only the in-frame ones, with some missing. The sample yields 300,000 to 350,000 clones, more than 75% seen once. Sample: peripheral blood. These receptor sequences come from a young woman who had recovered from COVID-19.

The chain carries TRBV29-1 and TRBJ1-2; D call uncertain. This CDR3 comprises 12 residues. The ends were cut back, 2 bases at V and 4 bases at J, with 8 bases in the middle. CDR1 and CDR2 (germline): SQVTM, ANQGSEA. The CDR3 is CSVEQLPYGYTF. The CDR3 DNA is TGCAGCGTTGAACAGTTACCCTATGGCTACACCTTC.

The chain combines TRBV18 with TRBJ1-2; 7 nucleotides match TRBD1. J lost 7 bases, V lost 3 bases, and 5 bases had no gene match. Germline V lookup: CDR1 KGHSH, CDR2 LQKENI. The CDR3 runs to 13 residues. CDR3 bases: TGTGCCAGCTCACCGGCAGGGGGTGGTGGCTACACCTTC. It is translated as CASSPAGGGGYTF.

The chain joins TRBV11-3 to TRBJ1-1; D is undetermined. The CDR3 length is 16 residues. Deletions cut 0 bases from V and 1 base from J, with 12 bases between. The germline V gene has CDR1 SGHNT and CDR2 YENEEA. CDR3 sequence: CASSLDGRASNTEAFF. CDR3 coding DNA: TGTGCCAGCAGCTTAGATGGGAGGGCGTCGAACACTGAAGCTTTCTTT. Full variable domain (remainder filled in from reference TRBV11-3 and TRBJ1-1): EAGVVQSPRYKIIEKKQPVAFWCNPISGHNTLYWYLQNLGQGPELLIRYENEEAVDDSQLPKDRFSAERLKGVDSTLKIQPAELGDSAVYLCASSLDGRASNTEAFFGQGTRLTVV.